These T cell receptor beta chains were read from a single sample in a study of blood T cell repertoires in COVID-19. Some clones are missing from TCRdb's copy, which holds only in-frame ones; the method was immunoSEQ multiplex PCR. The sample has roughly 250,000 clones, about nine tenths seen once. Sequenced sample: peripheral blood. The origin of the receptors is a man aged 55 to 70 who had recovered from COVID-19. Each CDR3 is given with its conserved first and last residue. Fields, in order: J gene, D gene, V gene, clone size, CDR3 protein, CDR3 DNA. D genes are given only for firm matches. Size is omitted from some rows. Given values are once, few, many or a class for expanded clones.

>TRBJ1-2|.|TRBV6-1|.
CASSEVRVVGYGYTF
TGTGCCAGCAGTGAAGTTCGGGTTGTGGGCTATGGCTACACCTTC
>TRBJ1-2|TRBD1|TRBV7-8|.
CASSLGRDRGNYGYTF
TGTGCCAGCAGCTTAGGCCGGGACAGGGGTAACTATGGCTACACCTTC
>TRBJ2-3|TRBD1|TRBV10-3|.
CAIGAGGRTDTQYF
TGTGCCATCGGGGCAGGGGGCCGCACAGATACGCAGTATTTT
>TRBJ2-3|.|TRBV18|.
CASSPQGEGTDTQYF
TGTGCCAGCTCACCCCAGGGTGAGGGCACAGATACGCAGTATTTT
>TRBJ2-5|TRBD1|TRBV18|once
CASHQGQGENQYF
TGTGCCAGCCACCAGGGACAGGGAGAGAACCAGTACTTC
>TRBJ1-6|TRBD1|TRBV5-8|.
CASSPLGTGRSPLHF
TGTGCCAGCAGCCCGCTTGGGACAGGGAGGTCACCCCTCCACTTT
>TRBJ2-3|TRBD2|TRBV5-1|.
CASSYSGLADTQYF
TGCGCCAGCAGCTATAGCGGGCTGGCAGATACGCAGTATTTT
>TRBJ1-2|.|TRBV6-5|.
CASNLFGYTF
TGTGCCAGCAACTTATTTGGCTACACCTTC
>TRBJ2-7|TRBD1|TRBV15|.
CATSRGGQGLYEQYF
TGTGCCACCAGCAGAGGAGGACAGGGCTTATACGAGCAGTACTTC
>TRBJ2-1|TRBD1|TRBV7-9|.
CASSRDRVSYNEQFF
TGTGCCAGCAGCAGGGACAGGGTCTCCTACAATGAGCAGTTCTTC
>TRBJ1-4|.|TRBV4-1|few
CASSQVRVREKLFF
TGCGCCAGCAGCCAGGTACGAGTCAGGGAAAAACTGTTTTTT
>TRBJ2-2|TRBD1|TRBV9|few
CASSVGPGGLNTGELFF
TGTGCCAGCAGCGTAGGCCCAGGGGGCCTGAACACCGGGGAGCTGTTTTTT
>TRBJ2-5|.|TRBV18|few
CASSPGAGYGTQYF
TGTGCCAGCTCGCCGGGAGCCGGGTACGGGACCCAGTACTTC
>TRBJ2-5|.|TRBV9|.
CASSVGGSESRQDGRVETQYF
TGTGCCAGCAGCGTAGGCGGGAGCGAAAGTCGACAGGACGGGCGTGTGGAGACCCAGTACTTC
>TRBJ1-4|.|TRBV6-6|.
CASRPRTSEKLFF
TGTGCCAGCAGACCCAGGACATCTGAAAAACTGTTTTTT
>TRBJ2-7|.|TRBV9|.
CASSVEISGSYEQYF
TGTGCCAGCAGCGTAGAGATTAGCGGATCCTACGAGCAGTACTTC
>TRBJ2-1|TRBD2|TRBV3-1/TRBV3-2|.
CASSQGIAGVNEQFF
TGTGCCAGCAGCCAAGGAATAGCGGGGGTCAATGAGCAGTTCTTC
>TRBJ2-7|TRBD1|TRBV3-1/TRBV3-2|.
CASTPNYRGSEQYF
TGTGCCAGCACCCCAAACTACAGGGGCTCCGAGCAGTACTTC
>TRBJ2-4|.|TRBV19|.
CASSIRGGSNIQYF
TGTGCCAGTAGTATAAGAGGCGGGTCGAACATTCAGTACTTC
>TRBJ2-3|TRBD2|TRBV28|.
CASSLLVTSGGTDTQYF
TGTGCCAGCAGTTTATTGGTGACTAGCGGGGGCACAGATACGCAGTATTTT
>TRBJ2-3|.|TRBV12-5|.
CASGSPDRDTDTQYF
TGTGCTAGTGGTTCCCCAGACAGAGACACAGATACGCAGTATTTT
>TRBJ1-1|.|TRBV6-5|.
CASRWDWGNTEAFF
TGTGCCAGCAGGTGGGACTGGGGGAACACTGAAGCTTTCTTT
>TRBJ1-2|.|TRBV19|.
CASTEQRNYGYTF
TGTGCCAGTACGGAGCAGCGTAACTATGGCTACACCTTC
>TRBJ1-2|.|TRBV5-6|.
CASSLGLGADLTYGYTF
TGTGCCAGCAGCTTGGGCCTAGGCGCCGATCTTACCTATGGCTACACCTTC
>TRBJ1-5|.|TRBV6-2/TRBV6-3|once
CASSYISQDQPQHF
TGTGCCAGCAGTTACATTTCTCAGGATCAGCCCCAGCATTTT
>TRBJ2-3|TRBD2|TRBV7-7|.
CASSLGAGGSTDTQYF
TGTGCCAGCAGCTTAGGTGCGGGGGGCAGCACAGATACGCAGTATTTT
>TRBJ2-6|.|TRBV9|.
CASSVSTRQTGANVLTF
TGTGCCAGCAGCGTATCGACTCGACAGACTGGGGCCAACGTCCTGACTTTC
>TRBJ2-3|.|TRBV3-1/TRBV3-2|.
CASSQVFGSDTQYF
TGTGCCAGCAGCCAGGTTTTTGGCTCTGATACGCAGTATTTT
>TRBJ1-1|.|TRBV5-1|once
CASSVGDMNTEAFF
TGCGCCAGCAGCGTCGGGGACATGAACACTGAAGCTTTCTTT
>TRBJ2-5|.|TRBV3-1/TRBV3-2|.
CASSQVAGRQETQYF
TGTGCCAGCAGCCAAGTTGCGGGGAGGCAAGAGACCCAGTACTTC
>TRBJ1-1|.|TRBV7-9|.
CASSLAHRNTEAFF
TGTGCCAGCAGCTTGGCGCACAGGAACACTGAAGCTTTCTTT
>TRBJ1-1|TRBD1|TRBV24-1|.
CATSGRTGDAFF
TGTGCCACCAGTGGCCGCACAGGGGATGCTTTCTTT
>TRBJ2-1|.|TRBV5-1|.
CASSLVSGINEQFF
TGCGCCAGCAGCTTGGTATCGGGGATCAATGAGCAGTTCTTC
>TRBJ2-2|.|TRBV30|once
CAWSLDGAAQELFF
TGTGCCTGGAGTCTCGACGGAGCGGCGCAGGAGCTGTTTTTT
>TRBJ2-2|.|TRBV5-1|.
CASTDFSGTGELFF
TGCGCCAGCACTGACTTCTCGGGCACCGGGGAGCTGTTTTTT
>TRBJ2-6|.|TRBV11-2|.
CASSLGRAGANVLTF
TGTGCCAGCAGCTTAGGGAGGGCTGGGGCCAACGTCCTGACTTTC
>TRBJ1-1|.|TRBV5-4|.
CASSPGGLSPLNTEAFF
TGTGCCAGCAGTCCAGGAGGGCTGTCTCCCCTGAACACTGAAGCTTTCTTT
>TRBJ2-5|.|TRBV2|.
CASNIFSQETQYF
TGTGCCAGCAACATATTTTCCCAAGAGACCCAGTACTTC
>TRBJ2-3|.|TRBV27|.
CASSPQNTDTQYF
TGTGCCAGCAGTCCCCAGAACACAGATACGCAGTATTTT
>TRBJ2-3|.|TRBV7-9|.
CASSPTALSTDTQYF
TGTGCCAGCAGCCCTACCGCCCTTAGCACAGATACGCAGTATTTT
>TRBJ2-1|TRBD1|TRBV5-1|.
CASSRGQGSYNEQFF
TGCGCCAGCAGCAGGGGACAGGGAAGCTACAATGAGCAGTTCTTC